This is a list of T cell receptor beta chains from one sample in a study of blood T cells in healthy people across ages. TCRdb reanalysed the 5' RACE reads using MiXCR and keeps one entry per CDR3 protein. The sample holds around 790,000 distinct CDR3 sequences; approximately 48% are singletons and the top ten take roughly 19%. Sequenced: blood. These receptors all stem from a man in his fifties or sixties in good health. The CDR3 runs from the conserved cysteine through the conserved F or W. A D gene is named only where the DNA matches it firmly. A row's size may be missing; if present it is once, few, many or a size class.

D gene,J gene,clone size,CDR3 length,V gene,CDR3 protein,CDR3 DNA
NA,TRBJ1-2,few,15,TRBV6-5,CASSYGTQLNYGYTF,TGTGCCAGCAGTTACGGTACCCAGCTTAACTATGGCTACACCTTC
TRBD1,TRBJ1-2,NA,15,TRBV3-1,CASSPQARTGNGYTF,TGTGCCAGCAGCCCCCAGGCTCGGACAGGGAATGGCTACACCTTC
NA,TRBJ2-1,NA,14,TRBV6-2/TRBV6-3,CASSPSIWTDEQFF,TGTGCCAGCAGCCCATCAATCTGGACAGACGAGCAGTTCTTC
NA,TRBJ2-7,many,12,TRBV7-9,CASSSDGGEQYF,TGTGCCAGCAGCTCGGACGGGGGCGAGCAGTACTTC
TRBD1,TRBJ2-7,NA,14,TRBV28,CASSSGQKSYEQYF,TGTGCCAGCAGCTCGGGACAGAAGTCCTACGAGCAGTACTTC
TRBD1,TRBJ2-7,few,12,TRBV11-1,CASSFDRGEQYF,TGTGCCAGCAGCTTCGACAGGGGCGAGCAGTACTTC
NA,TRBJ1-6,few,15,TRBV7-9,CASSSGQAGESPLHF,TGTGCCAGCAGCTCGGGGCAGGCCGGTGAATCACCCCTCCACTTT
NA,TRBJ2-7,NA,14,TRBV7-2,CASSLVIRAYEQYF,TGTGCCAGCAGCTTAGTTATCAGGGCTTACGAGCAGTACTTC
NA,TRBJ2-3,NA,13,TRBV10-3,CAFSRDTTDTQYF,TGTGCCTTCTCAAGAGATACCACAGATACGCAGTATTTT
TRBD2,TRBJ2-3,NA,12,TRBV20-1,CSARRAGGEEYF,TGCAGTGCTAGAAGGGCGGGGGGAGAGGAGTATTTT
TRBD1,TRBJ2-1,NA,17,TRBV10-3,CATSESSGTGGHNEQFF,TGTGCCACCAGTGAGTCGAGTGGGACAGGGGGCCATAATGAGCAGTTCTTC
TRBD1,TRBJ2-7,few,15,TRBV7-2,CASSSRTGYAYEQYF,TGTGCCAGCAGCTCGAGGACAGGGTACGCCTACGAGCAGTACTTC
NA,TRBJ2-5,NA,15,TRBV12-3/TRBV12-4,CASRIRGAVHETQYF,TGTGCCAGCAGGATTCGGGGAGCGGTCCATGAGACCCAGTACTTC
TRBD2,TRBJ2-2,NA,17,TRBV5-5,CASSSTSGGPYTGELFF,TGTGCCAGCAGCTCGACTAGCGGGGGACCCTACACCGGGGAGCTGTTTTTT
NA,TRBJ2-5,NA,11,TRBV6-2/TRBV6-3,CASSHRQTQYF,TGTGCCAGCAGTCACCGGCAGACCCAGTACTTC
NA,TRBJ2-7,NA,15,TRBV5-1,CASSSQAALRDEQYF,TGCGCCAGCAGCTCGCAGGCAGCTCTCCGTGACGAGCAGTACTTC
NA,TRBJ2-6,NA,15,TRBV7-3,CASSLETAGANVLTF,TGTGCCAGCAGCTTGGAGACAGCTGGGGCCAACGTCCTGACTTTC
NA,TRBJ2-1,NA,14,TRBV5-1,CASSDTGASKEQFF,TGCGCCAGCAGCGATACCGGGGCAAGCAAGGAGCAGTTCTTC
TRBD1,TRBJ1-6,few,14,TRBV7-9,CASNRQGRNSPLHF,TGTGCCAGCAACAGACAGGGCCGGAATTCACCCCTCCACTTT
NA,TRBJ2-5,NA,14,TRBV4-3,CASSQDPAGETQYF,TGCGCCAGCAGCCAAGACCCCGCGGGGGAGACCCAGTACTTC
NA,TRBJ2-1,many,13,TRBV10-3,CAISESGYNEQFF,TGTGCCATCAGTGAGTCGGGGTACAATGAGCAGTTCTTC
NA,TRBJ1-1,NA,14,TRBV10-3,CAISRDLMNTEAFF,TGTGCCATCAGTAGGGATCTCATGAACACTGAAGCTTTCTTT
TRBD2,TRBJ2-3,few,14,TRBV9,CASSVAGGPDTQYF,TGTGCCAGCAGTGTGGCGGGGGGCCCAGATACGCAGTATTTT
NA,TRBJ2-5,NA,17,TRBV10-3,CAISDRGGQGVKETQYF,TGTGCCATCAGTGATCGGGGGGGCCAGGGGGTTAAAGAGACCCAGTACTTC
TRBD1,TRBJ2-3,once,16,TRBV7-9,CASSHRQGRGRDTQYF,TGTGCCAGCAGCCACAGACAGGGGCGTGGGAGGGATACGCAGTATTTT
NA,TRBJ1-4,NA,16,TRBV14,CASSQVGGAFNEKLFF,TGTGCCAGCAGCCAAGTTGGAGGGGCGTTTAATGAAAAACTGTTTTTT
NA,TRBJ2-5,few,12,TRBV2,CASTGLEETQYF,TGTGCCAGCACAGGGCTCGAAGAGACCCAGTACTTC
NA,TRBJ2-5,few,13,TRBV6-2/TRBV6-3,CASSSGTDGLQYF,TGTGCCAGCAGTTCCGGAACTGACGGACTCCAGTACTTC
NA,TRBJ2-3,NA,15,TRBV6-2/TRBV6-3,CASSPLGSGTDTQYF,TGTGCCAGCAGTCCCTTGGGGTCCGGCACAGATACGCAGTATTTT
NA,TRBJ2-7,few,14,TRBV20-1,CSARASGRPYEQYF,TGCAGTGCTAGAGCTTCGGGAAGACCCTACGAGCAGTACTTC
NA,TRBJ1-2,NA,13,TRBV12-3/TRBV12-4,CASSFPGHGGYTF,TGTGCCAGCAGTTTTCCAGGACATGGCGGCTACACCTTC
NA,TRBJ1-1,NA,11,TRBV15,CATLEGAEAFF,TGTGCCACCCTTGAGGGGGCTGAAGCTTTCTTT
TRBD1,TRBJ2-3,few,14,TRBV7-2,CASSLSGGLDTQYF,TGTGCCAGCAGCTTATCAGGGGGCCTAGATACGCAGTATTTT
NA,TRBJ2-7,NA,12,TRBV20-1,CSARKSRYEQYF,TGCAGTGCTAGGAAGAGCAGGTACGAGCAGTACTTC
TRBD1,TRBJ2-7,few,15,TRBV7-2,CASSRRDSETMSQYF,TGTGCCAGCAGCCGTCGGGACAGCGAAACCATGTCCCAGTACTTC
NA,TRBJ2-6,few,15,TRBV20-1,CSARDQRVARNVLTF,TGCAGTGCTAGAGATCAAAGGGTCGCTAGGAACGTCCTGACTTTC
TRBD1,TRBJ2-6,NA,18,TRBV4-1,CASSQETGGAPGANVLTF,TGCGCCAGCAGCCAGGAGACAGGGGGCGCCCCTGGGGCCAACGTCCTGACTTTC
NA,TRBJ2-5,NA,14,TRBV4-3,CASSQDRGDGTQYF,TGCGCCAGCAGCCAAGATCGTGGGGACGGGACCCAGTACTTC
TRBD1,TRBJ1-4,NA,15,TRBV6-2/TRBV6-3,CASRPATGFSSELFF,TGTGCCAGCAGACCAGCGACAGGGTTCTCGTCGGAACTGTTTTTT
NA,TRBJ1-1,NA,14,TRBV29-1,CSVENGGRNTEAFF,TGCAGCGTTGAGAACGGGGGAAGGAACACTGAAGCTTTCTTT
NA,TRBJ1-5,NA,16,TRBV21-1,CASSAIQGGSNQPQHF,TGTGCCAGCAGCGCCATACAGGGAGGGAGCAATCAGCCCCAGCATTTT
NA,TRBJ1-2,NA,14,TRBV6-2/TRBV6-3,CASSRGRGDYGYTF,TGTGCCAGCAGCCGCGGGCGAGGAGACTATGGCTACACCTTC
NA,TRBJ1-2,NA,18,TRBV6-2/TRBV6-3,CASSYSPRQAAGYYGYTF,TGTGCCAGCAGTTACTCTCCGCGACAGGCCGCCGGATACTATGGCTACACCTTC
NA,TRBJ2-7,once,15,TRBV12-3/TRBV12-4,CASSFGGRVSYEQYF,TGTGCCAGCAGTTTTGGGGGGCGGGTTTCCTACGAGCAGTACTTC
TRBD1,TRBJ2-6,few,16,TRBV6-1,CASNGQGASGANVLTF,TGTGCCAGCAATGGACAGGGGGCCTCTGGGGCCAACGTCCTGACTTTC
TRBD1,TRBJ1-6,NA,15,TRBV12-3/TRBV12-4,CASSSLTGPNSPLHF,TGTGCCAGCAGCAGTTTGACAGGGCCTAATTCACCCCTCCACTTT
NA,TRBJ2-2,NA,14,TRBV7-9,CASRSTGNTGELFF,TGTGCCAGCAGGTCGACAGGGAACACCGGGGAGCTGTTTTTT
NA,TRBJ2-5,NA,16,TRBV15,CATSRDRADTQETQYF,TGTGCCACCAGCAGAGATCGGGCGGACACCCAAGAGACCCAGTACTTC
NA,TRBJ2-6,few,15,TRBV28,CASSAGGTGANVLTF,TGTGCCAGCAGTGCCGGGGGCACTGGGGCCAACGTCCTGACTTTC
TRBD1,TRBJ2-1,few,15,TRBV20-1,CSASPPGQGYNEQFF,TGCAGTGCTAGTCCACCCGGACAGGGATACAATGAGCAGTTCTTC
NA,TRBJ1-5,NA,14,TRBV21-1,CASPMSRAHRPQHF,TGTGCCAGCCCGATGAGCAGGGCCCATCGGCCCCAGCATTTT
NA,TRBJ2-7,many,14,TRBV7-2,CASSLGGGANEQYF,TGTGCCAGCAGCTTGGGTGGGGGTGCCAACGAGCAGTACTTC